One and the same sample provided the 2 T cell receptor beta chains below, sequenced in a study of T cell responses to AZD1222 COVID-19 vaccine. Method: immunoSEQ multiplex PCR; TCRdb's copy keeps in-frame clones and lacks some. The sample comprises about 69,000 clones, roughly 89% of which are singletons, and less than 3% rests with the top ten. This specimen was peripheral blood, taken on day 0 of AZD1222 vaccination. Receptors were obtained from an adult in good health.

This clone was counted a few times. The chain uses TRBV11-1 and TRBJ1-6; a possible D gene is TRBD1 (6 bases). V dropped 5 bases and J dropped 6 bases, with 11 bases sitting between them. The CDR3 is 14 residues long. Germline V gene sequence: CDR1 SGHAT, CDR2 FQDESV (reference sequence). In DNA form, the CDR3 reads TGTGCCAGCAGCCCGGACAGAATTAATTCACCCCTCCACTTT. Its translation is CASSPDRINSPLHF.

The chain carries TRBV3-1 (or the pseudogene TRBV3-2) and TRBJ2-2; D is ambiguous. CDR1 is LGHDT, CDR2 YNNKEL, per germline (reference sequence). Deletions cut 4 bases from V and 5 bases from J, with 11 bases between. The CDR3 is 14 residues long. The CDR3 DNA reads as TGTGCCAGCAGCCCACCTTACGGGACCGGGGAGCTGTTTTTT. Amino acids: CASSPPYGTGELFF.